This T cell receptor beta chain was sequenced for a study of cytomegalovirus exposure and HLA in healthy donors. Study-level points and caveats: With high specificity and sensitivity, the classifier reportedly diagnosed cytomegalovirus status.

Remarks on this clone: Its antigen is still unknown.

Clones were sequenced by immunoSEQ multiplex PCR, and TCRdb holds only the in-frame ones, with some missing. The table shows about 120,000 clones, with roughly 83% occurring only once. The CDR3 totals 15 residues. Germline V gene sequence: CDR1 MRHNA, CDR2 SNTAGT. Trimming removed 4 bases from V and 4 bases from J; junction bases left unmatched: 8. The genes are TRBV6-4 and TRBJ1-2, with TRBD1 matching over 8 bases. This TCR was recovered from a man aged 18 to 29 in good health and CMV-seronegative. Sequences were obtained from PBMCs. The CDR3 spells CASSVSTGESYGYTF. In nucleotides, the CDR3 is TGTGCCAGCAGTGTCTCGACAGGGGAGTCCTATGGCTACACCTTC.